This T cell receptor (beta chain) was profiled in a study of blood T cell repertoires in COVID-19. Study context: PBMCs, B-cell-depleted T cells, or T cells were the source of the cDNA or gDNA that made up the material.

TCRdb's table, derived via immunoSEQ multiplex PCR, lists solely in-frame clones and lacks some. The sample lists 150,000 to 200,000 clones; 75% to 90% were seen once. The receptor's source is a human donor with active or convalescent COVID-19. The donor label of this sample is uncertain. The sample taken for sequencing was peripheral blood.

CDR3 sequence: CSVGRASNYGYTF. Here the CDR3 DNA reads TGCAGCGTCGGGCGGGCGTCTAACTATGGCTACACCTTC. The rearrangement links TRBV29-1 to TRBJ1-2; D gene uncertain. The CDR3 runs 13 residues. Trimming shortened V by 6 bases and J by 0 bases, and 11 bases separated the two germline ends. CDR1 SQVTM and CDR2 ANQGSEA come from the germline V gene.